One sample yielded the 4 T cell receptor beta chains listed below, sequenced in a study of blood T cell repertoires in COVID-19. The repertoire was sequenced with immunoSEQ multiplex PCR; TCRdb's copy has only in-frame clones and lacks some. The table records hundreds of thousands of clones, 86% of them present only once. The sample comprised PBMCs or T cells enriched from blood (not recorded which). These receptors all come from a woman in her 30s who had been exposed to COVID-19.

This chain joins TRBV6-1 and TRBJ2-7, with TRBD2 identical over 7 bases. V lost 2 bases to trimming and J lost 6 bases; unmatched junction nucleotides: 7. The CDR3 runs to 14 residues. Per germline, CDR1 MNHNS and CDR2 SASEGT. CDR3 sequence reads: CASSELGLPAEQYF. The DNA for the CDR3 is TGTGCCAGCAGTGAATTGGGACTACCGGCCGAGCAGTACTTC.

The chain combines TRBV5-1 with TRBJ2-6, with a tentative D call TRBD1 (6 bases). The CDR3 consists of 21 residues. CDR1 and CDR2 from the germline V gene are SGHRS and YFSETQ. V dropped 0 bases and J dropped 1 base, with 23 bases sitting between them. CDR3 coding DNA: TGCGCCAGCAGCTTGGGTTTTCCCTCCGGACAGCCGAAGTCTGGGGCCAACGTCCTGACTTTC. Its protein is CASSLGFPSGQPKSGANVLTF.

V gene TRBV3-1 (or the pseudogene TRBV3-2) combines with J gene TRBJ2-7; 11 nucleotides agree with TRBD2. The germline V gene encodes CDR1 LGHDT and CDR2 YNNKEL (reference sequence). V shed 4 bases and J 2 bases; nucleotides not matched to a gene: 7. This CDR3 is built from 16 residues. CDR3 sequence (DNA): TGTGCCAGCAGCCGATCCCTAGCGGGGGGTACCTACGAGCAGTACTTC. It is translated as CASSRSLAGGTYEQYF.

This clone is a singleton in its sample. V usage is TRBV3-1 (or the pseudogene TRBV3-2) and J usage is TRBJ2-5; 10 bases are shared with TRBD1. The CDR3 contains 14 residues. Germline V lookup: CDR1 LGHDT, CDR2 YNNKEL (reference sequence). Trimming took 4 bases from V and 3 from J; bases not matched to a gene: 2. The CDR3 reads CASSPGTGEETQYF. The DNA for the CDR3 is TGTGCCAGCAGCCCAGGGACAGGGGAAGAGACCCAGTACTTC.